This TCR beta chain was identified during a study of immune reconstitution after stem cell transplant in scleroderma. The CDR3 loop spans 14 amino acids. Germline assignment: CDR1 SGHDT and CDR2 YYEEEE. Trimming took 5 bases from V and 4 from J, leaving 12 bases between them. TCRdb reprocessed the RT-PCR reads with MiXCR, giving one entry per CDR3 protein. The table includes 1,500 to 2,000 distinct CDR3 sequences, 3% to 4.5% detected once. This clonotype is categorized as medium-sized (0.01 to 0.1%). The source is a male donor with systemic sclerosis. V is TRBV5-6 and J is TRBJ2-2; no clear D. Collection of the sample occurred before or after autologous hematopoietic stem cell transplantation (not recorded which). CDR3 nucleotides: TGTGCCAGCAGACCCGGACCGAGCACCGGGGAGCTGTTTTTT. Translating gives CASRPGPSTGELFF. Together with reference TRBV5-6 and TRBJ2-2, the CDR3 gives the full variable domain: DAGVTQSPTHLIKTRGQQVTLRCSPKSGHDTVSWYQQALGQGPQFIFQYYEEEERQRGNFPDRFSGHQFPNYSSELNVNALLLGDSALYLCASRPGPSTGELFFGEGSRLTVL.